Detailed here is one T cell receptor beta chain. The target antigen is unknown. Data came from immunoSEQ multiplex PCR; TCRdb stores just in-frame clones and leaves some out. The sample records approximately 38,000 clones, about 90% being singletons. This specimen belongs to a study of OX40 agonist ivuxolimab in advanced cancers. In the study overall: Patients assigned to dose escalation were diagnosed with hepatocellular carcinoma, melanoma, renal cell or head and neck cancer. Partial responses were seen in three patients, one with hepatocellular carcinoma and two with cutaneous melanoma.

Study-level results: CD8+ T cells were the subset that, on average, had more expanded clones than CD4+. Dosing at 0.1 to 3.0 mg/kg was accompanied by clonal expansion of CD4+ and CD8+ blood T cells by week 6.

The clonotype was recovered from an adult with an advanced solid tumor such as melanoma, head and neck, liver or kidney cancer. The sequences come from CD4+ or CD8+ T cells sorted from blood, collected in a trial of the OX40 agonist ivuxolimab.

DNA of the CDR3: TGTGCCAGCAGTGAAACAGGTCTTATCGGTCAGCCCCAGCATTTT. This encodes CASSETGLIGQPQHF. This chain connects TRBV6-1 to TRBJ1-5; a possible D gene is TRBD1 (5 bases). V gave up 2 bases and J gave up 6 bases, with 14 bases separating them. Per germline, CDR1 MNHNS and CDR2 SASEGT. The CDR3 extends over 15 amino acids.